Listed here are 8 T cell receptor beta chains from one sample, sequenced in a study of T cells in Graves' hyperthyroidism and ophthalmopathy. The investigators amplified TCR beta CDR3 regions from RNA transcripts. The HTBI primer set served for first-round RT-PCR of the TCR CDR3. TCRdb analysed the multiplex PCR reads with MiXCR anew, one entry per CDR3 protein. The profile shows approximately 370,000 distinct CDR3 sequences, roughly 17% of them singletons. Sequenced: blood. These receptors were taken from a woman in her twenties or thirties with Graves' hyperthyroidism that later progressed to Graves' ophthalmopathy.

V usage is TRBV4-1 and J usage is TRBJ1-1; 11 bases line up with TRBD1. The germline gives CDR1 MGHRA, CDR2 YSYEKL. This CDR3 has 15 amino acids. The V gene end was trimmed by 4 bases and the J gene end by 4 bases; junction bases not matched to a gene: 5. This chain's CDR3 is CASSPLGQGGTEAFF. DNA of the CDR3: TGCGCCAGCAGCCCTCTGGGACAGGGGGGCACTGAAGCTTTCTTT.

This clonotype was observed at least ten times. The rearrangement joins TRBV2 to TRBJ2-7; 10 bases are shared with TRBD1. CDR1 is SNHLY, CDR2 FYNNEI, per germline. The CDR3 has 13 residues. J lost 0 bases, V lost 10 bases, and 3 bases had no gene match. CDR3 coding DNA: TGTGCCAAACGGACAGGGGGCTCCTACGAGCAGTACTTC. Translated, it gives CAKRTGGSYEQYF.

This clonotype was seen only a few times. The CDR3 DNA follows: TGCAGTACCCCAGGGAACTATGGCTACACCTTC. It is translated as CSTPGNYGYTF. The chain recombines TRBV20-1 with TRBJ1-2; a possible D gene is TRBD1 (5 bases). Germline V CDR1 and CDR2: DFQATT, SNEGSKA (reference sequence). V dropped 8 bases and J dropped 2 bases, with 9 bases sitting between them. This CDR3 is built from 11 residues.

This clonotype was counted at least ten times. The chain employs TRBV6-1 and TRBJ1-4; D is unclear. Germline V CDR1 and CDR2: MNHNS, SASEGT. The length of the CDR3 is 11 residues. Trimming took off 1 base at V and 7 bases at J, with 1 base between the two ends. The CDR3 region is CASSEGEKLFF. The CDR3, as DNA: TGTGCCAGCAGTGAAGGTGAAAAACTGTTTTTT.

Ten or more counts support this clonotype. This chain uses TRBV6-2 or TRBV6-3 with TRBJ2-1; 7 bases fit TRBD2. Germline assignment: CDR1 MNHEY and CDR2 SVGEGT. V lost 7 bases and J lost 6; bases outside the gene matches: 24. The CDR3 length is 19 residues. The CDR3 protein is CASKYRPGLRSPRGNEQFF. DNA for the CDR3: TGTGCCAGCAAATACAGACCGGGACTACGTAGCCCGCGGGGCAATGAGCAGTTCTTC.

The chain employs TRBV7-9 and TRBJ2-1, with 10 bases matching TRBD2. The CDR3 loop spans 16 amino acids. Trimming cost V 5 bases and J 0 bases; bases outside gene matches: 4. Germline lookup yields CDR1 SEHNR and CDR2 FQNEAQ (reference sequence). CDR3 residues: CASSGKREGSYNEQFF. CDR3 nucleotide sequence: TGTGCCAGCAGCGGCAAGCGGGAGGGCTCCTACAATGAGCAGTTCTTC.

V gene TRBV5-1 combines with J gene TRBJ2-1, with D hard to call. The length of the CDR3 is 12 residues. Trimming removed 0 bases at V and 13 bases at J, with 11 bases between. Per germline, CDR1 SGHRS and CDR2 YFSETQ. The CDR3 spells CASSLETGSQFF. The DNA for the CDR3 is TGCGCCAGCAGCTTGGAAACTGGTAGTCAGTTCTTC.

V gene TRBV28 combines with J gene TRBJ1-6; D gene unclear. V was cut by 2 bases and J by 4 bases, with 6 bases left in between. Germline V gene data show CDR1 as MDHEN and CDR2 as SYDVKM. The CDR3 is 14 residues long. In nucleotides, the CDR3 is TGTGCCAGCAGTTTAAGGTCATATAATTCACCCCTCCACTTT. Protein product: CASSLRSYNSPLHF.